Presented here are 19 T cell receptor beta chains from one specimen sequenced in a study of blood T cell repertoires in COVID-19. Sequenced by immunoSEQ multiplex PCR; TCRdb stores in-frame clones only, minus some. The sample shows 50,000 to 60,000 clones, 83% of them seen only once. Sequencing was carried out using peripheral blood. The receptors originated from a man between 35 and 55 years old with acute or convalescent COVID-19.

This clone was seen a handful of times. This chain joins TRBV5-1 and TRBJ2-3, with TRBD2 as a possible D gene (5 bases). The ends were cut back, 0 bases at V and 6 bases at J, with 11 bases in the middle. Germline CDR1 SGHRS, CDR2 YFSETQ. The CDR3 sequence is 14 residues long. The CDR3 spells CASSLEGWRDTQYF. CDR3 sequence (DNA): TGCGCCAGCAGCTTGGAGGGCTGGAGGGATACGCAGTATTTT. The entire variable domain, with the rest obtained from reference TRBV5-1 and TRBJ2-3, is as follows: KAGVTQTPRYLIKTRGQQVTLSCSPISGHRSVSWYQQTPGQGLQFLFEYFSETQRNKGNFPGRFSGRQFSNSRSEMNVSTLELGDSALYLCASSLEGWRDTQYFGPGTRLTVL.

This chain uses TRBV7-2 with TRBJ2-6, with 13 nucleotides matching TRBD2. The CDR3 consists of 18 residues. The germline V gene encodes CDR1 SGHTA and CDR2 FQGNSA. With 5 bases clipped from V and 3 bases from J, the junction kept 7 bases outside the gene matches. CDR3 in amino acids: CASSQWTSGRSGANVLTF. CDR3 nucleotide sequence: TGTGCCAGCAGCCAATGGACTAGCGGGAGAAGTGGGGCCAACGTCCTGACTTTC.

CDR3 sequence: CASSGQGIARETQYF. The CDR3 coding sequence is TGTGCCAGCAGTGGACAGGGGATCGCGCGGGAGACCCAGTACTTC. The V gene is TRBV2, the J gene TRBJ2-5; the match to TRBD1 covers 8 bases. CDR1 and CDR2 from the germline V gene are SNHLY and FYNNEI. This CDR3 is 15 amino acids long. Trimming took 4 bases from V and 5 from J; bases not matched to a gene: 9.

The rearrangement joins TRBV19 to TRBJ1-3; perhaps TRBD1 as D (5 bases). The V and J ends lost 5 bases and 4 bases respectively, with 18 bases between them. This CDR3 comprises 16 residues. Germline values: CDR1 LNHDA, CDR2 SQIVND (reference sequence). The CDR3 DNA reads as TGTGCCAGTAGTCGCGGGACGGAAGGACGAGGAAACACCATATATTTT. This sequence encodes CASSRGTEGRGNTIYF.

V gene TRBV27 combines with J gene TRBJ1-1; 9 bases map to TRBD1. Trimming took 2 bases from V and 3 from J; bases not matched to a gene: 1. This CDR3 contains 14 residues. Per the germline V gene, CDR1 is MNHEY and CDR2 is SMNVEV (reference sequence). The CDR3 reads CASSLGTGYTEAFF. The CDR3 DNA reads as TGTGCCAGCAGTTTAGGGACAGGGTACACTGAAGCTTTCTTT.

The chain uses TRBV7-2 and TRBJ2-1, with TRBD2 identical over 16 bases. The CDR3 length is 18 residues. The germline V gene has CDR1 SGHTA and CDR2 FQGNSA. V trimming: 0 bases; J trimming: 7 bases; junction bases outside the gene matches: 6. As DNA, the CDR3 is TGTGCCAGCAGCTTAGCGCCAGGGACTAGCGGGAGGGGTAATGAGCAGTTCTTC. Encoded protein: CASSLAPGTSGRGNEQFF.

The chain employs TRBV30 and TRBJ2-2; TRBD2 matches 9 bases. The CDR3 consists of 15 residues. J was trimmed by 3 bases and V by 5 bases; bases with no gene match: 7. The V gene's germline CDR1 is GTSNPN and CDR2 SVGIG (reference sequence). The CDR3 sequence: CAWALAGADTGELFF. DNA of the CDR3: TGTGCCTGGGCCTTAGCGGGAGCGGACACCGGGGAGCTGTTTTTT.

The rearrangement uses TRBV6-5 and TRBJ2-5, with TRBD2 matching 9 bases. The CDR3 covers 15 residues. Trimming took 5 bases from V and 5 from J; bases not matched to a gene: 9. Germline values: CDR1 MNHEY, CDR2 SVGAGI. The CDR3 DNA reads TGTGCCAGCAGTCCCGGGACTAGCCGCATGGAGACCCAGTACTTC. Translation: CASSPGTSRMETQYF.

This clone turned up a few times. This rearrangement joins TRBV9 to TRBJ1-4; no clear D gene. Germline V gives CDR1 SGDLS, CDR2 YYNGEE. Trimming took off 4 bases at V and 3 bases at J, with 13 bases between the two ends. The CDR3 runs 15 residues. The DNA for the CDR3 is TGTGCCAGCAGCCTGACGGTGGAGGCTAATGAAAAACTGTTTTTT. It translates to CASSLTVEANEKLFF.

The rearrangement links TRBV18 to TRBJ1-2, with a weak D call TRBD1 (5 bases). V lost 7 bases and J 5 bases, leaving 20 bases between the germline ends. The CDR3 covers 15 residues. The V gene's germline CDR1 is KGHSH and CDR2 LQKENI. For the CDR3, the DNA is TGTGCCAGCTACGCGGGACTACCCGAACGATATGGCTACACCTTC. Protein sequence: CASYAGLPERYGYTF. Full variable domain (remainder filled in from reference TRBV18 and TRBJ1-2): NAGVMQNPRHLVRRRGQEARLRCSPMKGHSHVYWYRQLPEEGLKFMVYLQKENIIDESGMPKERFSAEFPKEGPSILRIQQVVRGDSAAYFCASYAGLPERYGYTFGSGTRLTVV.

The chain combines TRBV19 with TRBJ2-7; possible D gene TRBD2, 5 bases. From germline, CDR1 is LNHDA and CDR2 SQIVND (reference sequence). Trimming pared 6 bases from V and 4 bases from J, leaving 16 bases between. This CDR3 region has 14 residues. CDR3: CASRNQAGAYEQYF. The CDR3, as DNA: TGTGCCAGTAGGAACCAGGCGGGTGCGTACGAGCAGTACTTC.

This rearrangement joins TRBV5-4 to TRBJ2-3; 9 bases map to TRBD2. Germline V gene sequence: CDR1 SGHNT, CDR2 YYREEE (reference sequence). The CDR3 has 15 residues. Germline trimming cut 5 bases from V and 5 bases from J; bases unmatched to any gene: 9. The DNA of the CDR3 is TGTGCCAGCAGAAGTGGACTAGCGCGTGAAGATACGCAGTATTTT. Its protein is CASRSGLAREDTQYF.

This clone appeared once. The CDR3 coding sequence is TGCAGCGTTTCTACGGGACTAGAGGCTTTAAGCACAGATACGCAGTATTTT. Translation gives CSVSTGLEALSTDTQYF. V gene TRBV29-1 combines with J gene TRBJ2-3; the match to TRBD2 covers 8 bases. CDR1 is SQVTM, CDR2 ANQGSEA, per germline. The CDR3 consists of 17 residues. V shed 5 bases, J shed 0 bases, and the junction held 13 bases outside the gene matches.

The CDR3, as DNA: TGTGCCGAGGGGAGCGGGAGTTCTGGGGCCAACGTCCTGACTTTC. The encoded protein is CAEGSGSSGANVLTF. The J gene is TRBJ2-6, the V gene TRBV6-5, with TRBD2 matching over 8 bases. CDR3 length equals 15 residues. The V gene end was trimmed by 11 bases and the J gene end by 1 base; junction bases not matched to a gene: 7. Germline CDR1 MNHEY, CDR2 SVGAGI.

The rearrangement links TRBV19 to TRBJ1-3; D not resolved. This CDR3 is 11 amino acids long. The V end lost 9 bases, the J end lost 3 bases, and 6 bases lay between the germline ends. CDR1 and CDR2 (germline): LNHDA, SQIVND (reference sequence). CDR3 in DNA: TGTGCCAGCTATTTTGGAAACACCATATATTTT. It translates to CASYFGNTIYF. Full variable domain (outside the CDR3, taken from reference TRBV19 and TRBJ1-3): DGGITQSPKYLFRKEGQNVTLSCEQNLNHDAMYWYRQDPGQGLRLIYYSQIVNDFQKGDIAEGYSVSREKKESFPLTVTSAQKNPTAFYLCASYFGNTIYFGEGSWLTVV.

The rearrangement joins TRBV5-1 to TRBJ2-7; TRBD1 aligns across 10 bases. Per germline, CDR1 SGHRS and CDR2 YFSETQ. V shed 0 bases, J shed 3 bases, and the junction held 9 bases outside the gene matches. The length of the CDR3 is 17 residues. The CDR3 bases are TGCGCCAGCAGCTTGGCACCACCGGGACAGGGGAACTACGAGCAGTACTTC. It yields the protein CASSLAPPGQGNYEQYF.

This rearrangement joins TRBV5-1 to TRBJ2-2; 8 positions match TRBD1. CDR3 length: 16 amino acids. V dropped 2 bases and J dropped 4; count of bases not matched to a gene: 7. Germline values: CDR1 SGHRS, CDR2 YFSETQ. The CDR3 nucleotides are TGCGCCAGCAGCTTTGCGACAGGGGCCATCACCGGGGAGCTGTTTTTT. It yields the protein CASSFATGAITGELFF. The full variable domain, its missing parts supplied by reference TRBV5-1 and TRBJ2-2, is KAGVTQTPRYLIKTRGQQVTLSCSPISGHRSVSWYQQTPGQGLQFLFEYFSETQRNKGNFPGRFSGRQFSNSRSEMNVSTLELGDSALYLCASSFATGAITGELFFGEGSRLTVL.

J is TRBJ2-3 and V is TRBV11-2, with D maybe TRBD1 (5 bases). Germline V gene data show CDR1 as SGHAT and CDR2 as FQNNGV. V dropped 8 bases and J dropped 1 base, with 19 bases sitting between them. This CDR3 region has 16 residues. The CDR3 reads CASGQMGSLGTDTQYF. CDR3 bases: TGTGCCAGCGGACAAATGGGGTCCTTGGGCACAGATACGCAGTATTTT.

J is TRBJ1-2 and V is TRBV5-1; TRBD1 might be the D (5 bases). The CDR3 has 16 residues. The germline V gene encodes CDR1 SGHRS and CDR2 YFSETQ. Deletions cut 1 base from V and 4 bases from J, with 17 bases between. The CDR3 protein is CASSLNDWTTGYGYTF. CDR3 sequence (DNA): TGCGCCAGCAGCTTGAACGACTGGACAACCGGCTATGGCTACACCTTC.